The 9 T cell receptor beta chains reported below all come from one sample, sequenced in a study of shared clonotypes between healthy human individuals. Sequencing used immunoSEQ multiplex PCR; TCRdb keeps in-frame clones, though not all of them. The table includes about 100,000 clones, less than 80% detected once. Sequencing was carried out using memory CD8+ T cells sorted from blood. Indicated subset: CD45RO+ cells pooled with CCR7-negative TemRA cells. The receptors were gathered from a woman aged 25 to 39 in good health.

This chain links TRBV5-1 with TRBJ2-7, with D unresolved. Germline CDR1 reads SGHRS; CDR2 reads YFSETQ. The CDR3 consists of 14 residues. The germline V and J ends were trimmed by 4 bases and 5 bases, with 16 bases remaining between them. The CDR3 bases are TGCGCCAGCAGCCTCCTGGGCGTTAGGGACGAGCAGTACTTC. Protein product: CASSLLGVRDEQYF.

V gene TRBV19 combines with J gene TRBJ2-7, with D perhaps TRBD1 (6 bases). The ends were cut back, 2 bases at V and 2 bases at J, with 10 bases in the middle. The CDR3 totals 14 residues. Germline V lookup: CDR1 LNHDA, CDR2 SQIVND (reference sequence). In DNA, the CDR3 is TGTGCCAGTAGTATAAACAGGGTTACCTACGAGCAGTACTTC. It yields the protein CASSINRVTYEQYF.

This clone was seen just once. The chain couples TRBV27 to TRBJ2-3; 10 bases are a match to TRBD2. This CDR3 region has 15 residues. V shed 2 bases, J shed 2 bases, and the junction held 1 base outside the gene matches. CDR1 and CDR2 (germline): MNHEY, SMNVEV (reference sequence). The CDR3 reads CASSLGTSATDTQYF. CDR3 sequence (DNA): TGTGCCAGCAGTTTAGGGACTAGCGCCACAGATACGCAGTATTTT.

Note on this clone: A much more abundant neighbour one base away suggests this may be a read error. This specimen includes other DNA sequences encoding the same CDR3. The CDR3 DNA sequence: TGTGCCAGCAAGGGTTACGAGCAGTACTTC. It translates to CASKGYEQYF. V and J are TRBV2 and TRBJ2-5; D gene unclear. The J call may not be correct, given that the DNA end is closer to TRBJ2-7. CDR3 length equals 10 residues. CDR1 and CDR2 from the germline V gene are SNHLY and FYNNEI.

The chain combines TRBV10-3 with TRBJ1-4; 7 bases line up with TRBD1. Trimming took 2 bases from V and 4 from J; bases not matched to a gene: 7. The germline CDR1 and CDR2 sequences are ENHRY and SYGVKD. The CDR3 covers 16 residues. In DNA form, the CDR3 reads TGTGCCATCAGTGAGCGTCACAGGGGTAATAATGAAAAACTGTTTTTT. It is translated as CAISERHRGNNEKLFF.

The J gene is TRBJ1-1, the V gene TRBV5-6, with D possibly being TRBD1 (6 bases). CDR3 size: 15 residues. Germline CDR1 reads SGHDT; CDR2 reads YYEEEE. The ends were cut back, 1 base at V and 7 bases at J, with 17 bases in the middle. The CDR3 spells CASSLYSGQKNEAFF. The CDR3 DNA follows: TGTGCCAGCAGCTTGTACTCCGGACAGAAGAATGAAGCTTTCTTT.

This chain connects TRBV6-5 to TRBJ1-1; no firm D call. Germline V CDR1 and CDR2: MNHEY, SVGAGI. The CDR3 spans 11 residues. Trimming left V 7 bases short and J 2 bases short, with 5 bases between. The CDR3 here is CASKGNTEAFF. CDR3 DNA sequence: TGTGCCAGCAAGGGAAACACTGAAGCTTTCTTT.

The chain joins TRBV9 to TRBJ2-7, with a possible D match to TRBD2 (6 bases). This CDR3 region has 14 residues. CDR1 and CDR2 from the germline V gene are SGDLS and YYNGEE. Trimming left V 0 bases short and J 5 bases short, with 12 bases between. CDR3 in DNA: TGTGCCAGCAGCGTAGGAGGAGGGACCGACGAGCAGTACTTC. Residues: CASSVGGGTDEQYF.

The genes are TRBV7-9 and TRBJ1-2, with 7 bases fitting TRBD1. Trimming took 5 bases from V and 1 from J; bases not matched to a gene: 7. In germline, CDR1 is SEHNR, CDR2 FQNEAQ (reference sequence). CDR3 length equals 15 residues. CDR3 protein: CASSPKGTDNYGYTF. Here the CDR3 DNA reads TGTGCCAGCAGCCCTAAAGGGACAGATAACTATGGCTACACCTTC.